The subject of this entry is one T cell receptor (beta chain). This record belongs to a study of cytotoxic CD8 clonotypes in ibrutinib-treated CLL. Study at large: Outcomes included around 25 partial and 2 complete responses; after median approximately 70 months, approximately 14 stayed remitted and about 12 progressed.

Germline V lookup: CDR1 LNHNV, CDR2 YYDKDF (reference sequence). The CDR3 extends over 15 amino acids. Trimming shortened V by 1 base and J by 3 bases, and 12 bases separated the two germline ends. Investigators sought sequencing depths of between 1 in 200,000 and 1 in 1 million T cells. Repertoires were generated with immunoSEQ multiplex PCR, while TCRdb's copy carries only in-frame clones and drops some. The sample comprises 160,000 or so clones, 70% to 85% of which are singletons, and about 4.6% rests with the top ten. Here the sequenced sample was PBMCs, taken after 24 months of ibrutinib treatment. The TCR originated in a human donor with chronic lymphocytic leukemia. V and J are TRBV15 and TRBJ2-5; D tentatively fits TRBD1 or TRBD2 (6 bases each). Here the CDR3 reads CATSRAGAVEETQYF. Here the CDR3 DNA reads TGTGCCACCAGCAGAGCGGGGGCCGTGGAAGAGACCCAGTACTTC.